One and the same sample provided the 32 T cell receptor beta chains below, sequenced in a study of CD8 T cells in Susac syndrome. When the RNA was reverse transcribed, random hexamers were used with an input of about 0.45 to 1 ug. MiXCR was run by TCRdb on the immunoSEQ multiplex PCR reads, yielding one entry per CDR3 protein. The sample consists of around 230,000 distinct CDR3 sequences, 95% of them appearing once. Input material: CD4+ T cells from PBMCs. These receptors came from a human donor with multiple sclerosis.

V usage is TRBV2 and J usage is TRBJ2-3, with D possibly called TRBD1 or TRBD2 (5 bases each). CDR1 is SNHLY and CDR2 is FYNNEI in the germline V gene. The CDR3 is 15 residues long. Trimming left V 6 bases short and J 5 bases short, with 18 bases between. The CDR3 loop is CASSVRGVREDTQYF. DNA of the CDR3: TGTGCCAGCAGCGTCCGAGGGGTGAGGGAAGATACGCAGTATTTT.

The chain is built from TRBV20-1 and TRBJ2-7; D perhaps matches TRBD2 (6 bases). Germline assignment: CDR1 DFQATT and CDR2 SNEGSKA (reference sequence). The CDR3 extends over 10 amino acids. Trimming took off 5 bases at V and 10 bases at J, with 12 bases between the two ends. CDR3 region: CSAGVAEQYF. CDR3 DNA sequence: TGCAGTGCTGGGGTAGCGGAACAGTACTTC.

In DNA, the CDR3 is TGCAGTGCTAGGGGCCTGCCCAATGAGCAGTTCTTC. This encodes CSARGLPNEQFF. The gene calls are TRBV20-1 and TRBJ2-1; D is ambiguous. The CDR3 covers 12 residues. Germline CDR1 and CDR2: DFQATT and SNEGSKA (reference sequence). V was cut by 3 bases and J by 6 bases, with 9 bases left in between.

The V gene is TRBV2, the J gene TRBJ2-5; TRBD2 matches at 11 bases. CDR1 is SNHLY, CDR2 FYNNEI, per germline. V shed 3 bases and J 5 bases; nucleotides not matched to a gene: 8. CDR3 length: 16 amino acids. CDR3 DNA: TGTGCCAGCAGTGAGGATGTAGCGGGGGGGCAGGAGACCCAGTACTTC. Protein product: CASSEDVAGGQETQYF.

The chain uses TRBV2 and TRBJ2-3, with D perhaps matching TRBD1 (5 bases). The germline CDR1 and CDR2 sequences are SNHLY and FYNNEI. The CDR3 runs to 14 residues. V lost 4 bases and J lost 2, with 10 bases in between. The CDR3 DNA is TGTGCCAGCAGTGGACAGTCTTACACAGATACGCAGTATTTT. It codes for CASSGQSYTDTQYF.

The chain recombines TRBV20-1 with TRBJ2-1, with 11 bases lining up with TRBD2. The V gene's germline CDR1 is DFQATT and CDR2 SNEGSKA (reference sequence). Trimming cost V 3 bases and J 9 bases; bases outside gene matches: 10. This CDR3 has 15 amino acids. In DNA, the CDR3 is TGCAGTGCTAGGGTACTAGCGGGGGCCCTCGGTGAGCAGTTCTTC. As protein: CSARVLAGALGEQFF.

The chain couples TRBV19 to TRBJ2-3; 7 bases match TRBD2. The germline V gene has CDR1 LNHDA and CDR2 SQIVND (reference sequence). Germline trimming cut 2 bases from V and 0 bases from J; bases unmatched to any gene: 5. This CDR3 region has 16 residues. Written as DNA, the CDR3 is TGTGCCAGTAGTATACCTTCCGGGGGGAGCACAGATACGCAGTATTTT. Its translation: CASSIPSGGSTDTQYF.

The gene calls are TRBV20-1 and TRBJ1-1; TRBD1 aligns across 8 bases. CDR1 and CDR2 from the germline V gene are DFQATT and SNEGSKA (reference sequence). The CDR3 consists of 13 residues. After removal of 6 bases from V and 4 bases from J, the junction contained 7 bases not matched to a gene. CDR3 nucleotide sequence: TGCAGTGCCACGACAGGGGTGGTCACTGAAGCTTTCTTT. Translating it yields CSATTGVVTEAFF.

The gene calls are TRBV20-1 and TRBJ2-7; D might be TRBD1 (5 bases). Trimming shortened V by 1 base and J by 0 bases, and 10 bases separated the two germline ends. In germline, CDR1 is DFQATT, CDR2 SNEGSKA (reference sequence). The CDR3 is 14 amino acids. The CDR3 spells CSARAFQGSYEQYF. The DNA for the CDR3 is TGCAGTGCTAGAGCCTTCCAGGGCTCCTACGAGCAGTACTTC.

The J gene is TRBJ1-3, the V gene TRBV18; D is ambiguous. The CDR3 contains 14 residues. Germline loops: CDR1 KGHSH, CDR2 LQKENI. The V gene lost 3 bases and the J gene lost 0 bases, with 6 bases spanning the gap. For the CDR3, the DNA is TGTGCCAGCTCACCCGGAGGCTCTGGAAACACCATATATTTT. Residues: CASSPGGSGNTIYF.

The chain uses TRBV20-1 and TRBJ2-1, with D hard to call. V dropped 6 bases and J dropped 5 bases, with 17 bases sitting between them. The CDR3 is 14 amino acids. Germline lookup yields CDR1 DFQATT and CDR2 SNEGSKA (reference sequence). The CDR3 reads CSAYSPGPDNEQFF. DNA for the CDR3: TGCAGTGCATATTCACCGGGCCCGGACAATGAGCAGTTCTTC.

This chain uses TRBV20-1 with TRBJ2-7; 9 bases are shared with TRBD2. Germline V CDR1 and CDR2: DFQATT, SNEGSKA (reference sequence). With V trimmed by 5 bases and J by 6 bases, 5 bases remained unmatched. The CDR3 extends over 12 amino acids. CDR3 loop: CSAHGTSFEQYF. The DNA of the CDR3 is TGCAGTGCTCACGGGACTAGCTTCGAGCAGTACTTC.

The table lists this clonotype with a count of one. This chain joins TRBV12-3 or TRBV12-4 and TRBJ2-2; 7 bases align to TRBD2. The CDR3 covers 15 residues. With V trimmed by 4 bases and J by 8 bases, 10 bases remained unmatched. CDR3 in amino acids: CASSSDRQAGGELFF. The CDR3 coding sequence is TGTGCCAGCAGTTCCGACAGACAAGCGGGAGGGGAGCTGTTTTTT.

The rearrangement links TRBV2 to TRBJ2-1, with a weak D call TRBD2 (5 bases). The CDR3 is 10 amino acids. The germline V gene encodes CDR1 SNHLY and CDR2 FYNNEI. Trimming took off 5 bases at V and 14 bases at J, with 10 bases between the two ends. DNA for the CDR3: TGTGCCAGCAGTATCCCGGGGAAGTTCTTC. Translation gives CASSIPGKFF.

V usage is TRBV27 and J usage is TRBJ2-5; TRBD2 might be the D (6 bases). V lost 5 bases, J lost 5 bases, and 12 bases lay in between. The CDR3 is 13 residues long. Germline CDR1 is MNHEY and CDR2 is SMNVEV (reference sequence). As DNA, the CDR3 is TGTGCCAGCAGTCGTAGGCTAGCGGAGACCCAGTACTTC. It codes for CASSRRLAETQYF.

The rearrangement links TRBV25-1 to TRBJ2-1; 8 bases match TRBD1. V was pared by 4 bases and J by 12 bases, with 8 bases of the junction left unmatched. Germline V lookup: CDR1 MGHDK, CDR2 SYGVNS. The CDR3 contains 13 residues. CDR3 sequence (DNA): TGTGCCAGCAGTGGGACAGGGCGGGGATGGCAGTTCTTC. It encodes CASSGTGRGWQFF.

This chain uses TRBV20-1 with TRBJ2-3; 8 bases match TRBD2. With 4 bases clipped from V and 4 bases from J, the junction kept 10 bases outside the gene matches. Germline CDR1 and CDR2: DFQATT and SNEGSKA (reference sequence). CDR3 length: 15 residues. The CDR3 reads CSATILAGGADTQYF. CDR3 DNA sequence: TGCAGTGCTACCATACTAGCCGGGGGGGCAGATACGCAGTATTTT.

This chain uses TRBV25-1 with TRBJ1-2; possible D gene TRBD1, 5 bases. This CDR3 spans 14 amino acids. Trimming cost V 8 bases and J 8 bases, with 21 bases left between them. The germline V gene has CDR1 MGHDK and CDR2 SYGVNS. This chain's CDR3 is CASRRDGAGKGYTF. The DNA of the CDR3 is TGTGCCAGCCGGAGGGATGGGGCGGGGAAAGGCTACACCTTC.

The V and J genes are TRBV2 and TRBJ2-7; no reliable D call. The CDR3 sequence is 13 residues long. CDR1 is SNHLY and CDR2 is FYNNEI in the germline V gene. V was trimmed by 7 bases and J by 7 bases, leaving 17 bases between them. The CDR3 here is CASTSSPEQEQYF. In nucleotides, the CDR3 is TGTGCCAGCACCTCCAGCCCGGAGCAGGAGCAGTACTTC. Together with reference TRBV2 and TRBJ2-7, the CDR3 gives the full variable domain: EPEVTQTPSHQVTQMGQEVILRCVPISNHLYFYWYRQILGQKVEFLVSFYNNEISEKSEIFDDQFSVERPDGSNFTLKIRSTKLEDSAMYFCASTSSPEQEQYFGPGTRLTVT.

This sequence joins TRBV9 and TRBJ2-7; 11 bases align to TRBD2. V lost 2 bases, J lost 3 bases, and 4 bases stayed unmatched. Germline CDR1 and CDR2: SGDLS and YYNGEE. There are 15 residues in the CDR3. Here the CDR3 DNA reads TGTGCCAGCAGCGTCGGGACTAGCGGTCACTACGAGCAGTACTTC. Protein: CASSVGTSGHYEQYF.

The V gene is TRBV7-6, the J gene TRBJ1-2; D gene unclear. The ends were cut back, 4 bases at V and 0 bases at J, with 9 bases in the middle. Germline lookup yields CDR1 SGHVS and CDR2 FNYEAQ. The CDR3 covers 14 residues. The CDR3 bases are TGTGCCAGCAGCTCGGGCGCACCTAACTATGGCTACACCTTC. Translated, it gives CASSSGAPNYGYTF.

The chain uses TRBV2 and TRBJ1-2; 7 nucleotides align to TRBD1. CDR1 and CDR2 (germline): SNHLY, FYNNEI. CDR3 length: 14 residues. Trimming removed 6 bases from V and 0 bases from J; junction bases left unmatched: 4. This CDR3 is CASRGTVTNYGYTF. As DNA, the CDR3 is TGTGCCAGCAGGGGGACAGTTACTAACTATGGCTACACCTTC.

This clonotype has a handful of counts. The gene calls are TRBV3-1 and TRBJ2-3; no definite D call. Trimming left V 9 bases short and J 0 bases short, with 7 bases between. The germline CDR1 and CDR2 sequences are LGHDT and YNNKEL (reference sequence). The CDR3 is 12 residues long. The CDR3 DNA reads TGTGCCAGTTCGGACAGCACAGATACGCAGTATTTT. It specifies CASSDSTDTQYF.

This sequence joins TRBV23-1 and TRBJ2-4; D is undetermined. TRBV23-1 is noted as an ORF with a role that remains uncertain. The CDR3 is 14 residues long. Trimming shortened V by 1 base and J by 8 bases, and 12 bases separated the two germline ends. The CDR3 protein is CASSQLGTFYIQYF. The CDR3 bases are TGCGCCAGCAGTCAATTGGGCACCTTCTACATTCAGTACTTC.

The genes are TRBV3-1 and TRBJ1-5; possibly TRBD1 for D (5 bases). V lost 3 bases, J lost 4 bases, and 10 bases lay in between. This CDR3 is 14 amino acids long. Germline CDR1 LGHDT, CDR2 YNNKEL (reference sequence). The DNA for the CDR3 is TGTGCCAGCAGCCATTCAGGGAGTAATCAGCCCCAGCATTTT. It translates to CASSHSGSNQPQHF.

This clonotype showed up just once. The chain uses TRBV29-1 and TRBJ1-2, with a weak D call TRBD1 (6 bases). The CDR3 is 14 residues long. The germline V and J ends were trimmed by 4 bases and 2 bases, with 14 bases remaining between them. Germline assignment: CDR1 SQVTM and CDR2 ANQGSEA. CDR3 DNA sequence: TGCAGCGTTGTTTCCAGGGGCTTAAACTATGGCTACACCTTC. Its translation: CSVVSRGLNYGYTF.

The genes are TRBV5-4 and TRBJ2-2; 7 bases match TRBD1. This CDR3 contains 14 residues. Per the germline V gene, CDR1 is SGHNT and CDR2 is YYREEE (reference sequence). V shed 0 bases and J 5 bases; nucleotides not matched to a gene: 1. CDR3 DNA: TGTGCCAGCAGCTTGGAACAGGGGACCGGGGAGCTGTTTTTT. Amino acid sequence: CASSLEQGTGELFF. The entire variable domain, with the rest obtained from reference TRBV5-4 and TRBJ2-2, is as follows: ETGVTQSPTHLIKTRGQQVTLRCSSQSGHNTVSWYQQALGQGPQFIFQYYREEENGRGNFPPRFSGLQFPNYSSELNVNALELDDSALYLCASSLEQGTGELFFGEGSRLTVL.

The chain joins TRBV29-1 to TRBJ1-4, with no clear D. The CDR3 has 12 residues. Germline V CDR1 and CDR2: SQVTM, ANQGSEA. V was cut by 6 bases and J by 4 bases, with 9 bases left in between. CDR3 coding DNA: TGCAGCGTGGCTTGGGGTAATGAAAAACTGTTTTTT. Residues: CSVAWGNEKLFF.

This clonotype was observed a handful of times. The chain couples TRBV12-3 or TRBV12-4 to TRBJ2-3, with 8 bases aligning to TRBD2. The CDR3 has 15 amino acids. The V gene end was trimmed by 3 bases and the J gene end by 1 base; junction bases not matched to a gene: 3. Here the CDR3 DNA reads TGTGCCAGCAGTTTCGGACTAGCAGGCACAGATACGCAGTATTTT. It is translated as CASSFGLAGTDTQYF.

The V and J genes are TRBV4-1 and TRBJ2-1, with D uncertain. The germline V gene has CDR1 MGHRA and CDR2 YSYEKL. There are 17 residues in the CDR3. V lost 3 bases, J lost 0 bases, and 15 bases lay in between. CDR3 in amino acids: CASSHEELISSYNEQFF. Written as DNA, the CDR3 is TGCGCCAGCAGCCACGAGGAACTTATCAGCTCCTACAATGAGCAGTTCTTC.

The chain couples TRBV9 to TRBJ2-3; possibly TRBD1 or TRBD2 for D (6 bases each). Germline CDR1 is SGDLS and CDR2 is YYNGEE. The CDR3 covers 13 residues. V was pared by 3 bases and J by 4 bases, with 9 bases between. CDR3 coding DNA: TGTGCCAGCAGCGGGGGGGCCCCAGATACGCAGTATTTT. Amino acid sequence: CASSGGAPDTQYF.

The J gene is TRBJ2-5, the V gene TRBV29-1; no firm D call. CDR1 and CDR2 (germline): SQVTM, ANQGSEA. This CDR3 contains 15 residues. Trimming shortened V by 5 bases and J by 5 bases, and 21 bases separated the two germline ends. The CDR3 nucleotides are TGCAGCGTTTCGGTGCTCAGCCAACCCCTGGAGACCCAGTACTTC. Residues: CSVSVLSQPLETQYF.